Presented here are 28 T cell receptor beta chains from one specimen sequenced in a study of cytomegalovirus exposure and HLA in healthy donors. PCR was performed using 60 Vbeta and 13 Jbeta primers. Only in-frame clones appear in the TCRdb table, and some are missing; sequencing was by immunoSEQ multiplex PCR. Seen here are about 200,000 clones, approximately 85% observed once, and the top ten hold approximately 2.1%. What was sequenced was PBMCs. These receptor sequences come from a woman aged 45-60 years in good health and CMV-seronegative.

The V call is TRBV2, the J call TRBJ1-5; TRBD1 matches 8 bases. The germline V gene encodes CDR1 SNHLY and CDR2 FYNNEI. The CDR3 has 16 residues. Losses at the gene ends were 5 bases for V and 1 base for J; bases not matched to a gene: 7. CDR3 loop: CASSLQGVGSNQPQHF. DNA of the CDR3: TGTGCCAGCAGTTTACAGGGGGTTGGAAGCAATCAGCCCCAGCATTTT. The whole variable domain, remainder taken from reference TRBV2 and TRBJ1-5, is EPEVTQTPSHQVTQMGQEVILRCVPISNHLYFYWYRQILGQKVEFLVSFYNNEISEKSEIFDDQFSVERPDGSNFTLKIRSTKLEDSAMYFCASSLQGVGSNQPQHFGDGTRLSIL.

The rearrangement joins TRBV30 to TRBJ1-5; 7 bases agree with TRBD1. J gave up 4 bases and V 2 bases, and 5 bases lay outside the gene matches. The V gene's germline CDR1 is GTSNPN and CDR2 SVGIG (reference sequence). The CDR3 is 14 amino acids. The CDR3 region is CAWSQTGRNQPQHF. DNA of the CDR3: TGTGCCTGGAGTCAGACAGGGCGGAATCAGCCCCAGCATTTT.

This clone was recorded once. The chain couples TRBV5-4 to TRBJ1-4; maybe TRBD1 (6 bases). The CDR3 contains 14 residues. V gave up 0 bases and J gave up 6 bases, with 9 bases separating them. Germline V gene lookup returns CDR1 SGHNT and CDR2 YYREEE (reference sequence). The CDR3 bases are TGTGCCAGCAGCTTGGGCAGGGGAGATGAAAAACTGTTTTTT. Residues: CASSLGRGDEKLFF.

This clone was counted between two and nine times. The chain employs TRBV11-2 and TRBJ2-7; 7 bases match TRBD2. CDR3 size: 14 residues. The V gene's germline CDR1 is SGHAT and CDR2 FQNNGV. Unmatched junction bases numbered 6, after V lost 5 bases and J lost 2 bases. CDR3 loop: CASSALAVPYEQYF. In DNA, the CDR3 is TGTGCCAGCAGCGCCCTAGCGGTCCCCTACGAGCAGTACTTC.

The chain joins TRBV9 to TRBJ2-7; 7 nucleotides line up with TRBD2. Germline V gene data show CDR1 as SGDLS and CDR2 as YYNGEE. V lost 2 bases and J lost 0; bases outside the gene matches: 5. This CDR3 is 15 amino acids long. CDR3 DNA: TGTGCCAGCAGCGTGGGGACTATCAGCTCCTACGAGCAGTACTTC. This sequence encodes CASSVGTISSYEQYF.

The chain links TRBV28 to TRBJ2-7, with unresolved D. CDR3 size: 12 residues. Germline-derived CDR1 and CDR2 are MDHEN and SYDVKM. The V gene lost 0 bases and the J gene lost 3 bases, with 3 bases spanning the gap. For the CDR3, the DNA is TGTGCCAGCAGTTTATGGAGCTACGAGCAGTACTTC. Protein sequence: CASSLWSYEQYF. The full variable domain, in which reference TRBV28 and TRBJ2-7 provide the parts outside the CDR3, is DVKVTQSSRYLVKRTGEKVFLECVQDMDHENMFWYRQDPGLGLRLIYFSYDVKMKEKGDIPEGYSVSREKKERFSLILESASTNQTSMYLCASSLWSYEQYFGPGTRLTVT.

This clone was counted once. For the CDR3, the DNA is TGTGCCAGCAGCCGCCCCAAGCGGGAGCAGTACTTC. This encodes CASSRPKREQYF. The chain uses TRBV5-7 and TRBJ2-7; tentatively, D is TRBD2 (5 bases). TRBV5-7 is sorted into the ORF group, with uncertain function. Trimming took off 4 bases at V and 7 bases at J, with 12 bases between the two ends. The CDR3 is made up of 12 amino acids.

This clone was seen a few times. The V call is TRBV4-2, the J call TRBJ1-5, with TRBD1 matching over 8 bases. CDR3 length: 15 amino acids. The germline CDR1 and CDR2 sequences are LGHNA and YNFKEQ. V was clipped by 3 bases and J by 14 bases; unmatched bases: 15. The CDR3 DNA is TGTGCCAGCAGCCAGACCGGCAGGGGGCGCGAGAAGGAGCATTTT. Its protein product is CASSQTGRGREKEHF.

In DNA form, the CDR3 reads TGTGCCACCAGGCGGGACCCCCGCGACACTGAAGCTTTCTTT. Its protein is CATRRDPRDTEAFF. V gene TRBV15 combines with J gene TRBJ1-1, with D perhaps matching TRBD1 (5 bases). This CDR3 comprises 14 residues. The germline CDR1 and CDR2 sequences are LNHNV and YYDKDF (reference sequence). V lost 6 bases and J lost 3, with 14 bases in between.

The chain combines TRBV10-3 with TRBJ1-4, with a weak D call TRBD1 (6 bases). The CDR3 runs to 15 residues. Trimming removed 0 bases at V and 7 bases at J, with 12 bases between. CDR1 ENHRY and CDR2 SYGVKD come from the germline V gene. CDR3 in DNA: TGTGCCATCAGTGAGTCGGGGGGGCCTGCTGAAAAACTGTTTTTT. Translating gives CAISESGGPAEKLFF.

This clone was counted only a few times. Other DNA variants within this sample encode the same CDR3. The V gene is TRBV7-9, the J gene TRBJ2-1; D is ambiguous. Trimming took off 1 base at V and 8 bases at J, with 6 bases between the two ends. The germline V gene encodes CDR1 SEHNR and CDR2 FQNEAQ (reference sequence). The CDR3 has 12 residues. The CDR3 region is CASSLVSYEQFF. In DNA, the CDR3 is TGTGCCAGCAGCTTAGTTAGCTATGAGCAGTTCTTC.

This sequence joins TRBV27 and TRBJ2-1, with 10 bases aligning to TRBD2. The CDR3 has 14 amino acids. Trimming took 3 bases from V and 9 from J; bases not matched to a gene: 5. Germline V CDR1 and CDR2: MNHEY, SMNVEV (reference sequence). CDR3 residues: CASSLPSGSGEQFF. CDR3 nucleotides: TGTGCCAGCAGTTTGCCTAGCGGGAGCGGTGAGCAGTTCTTC.

In this sample, this clone turned up a few times. The V and J genes are TRBV5-1 and TRBJ2-3; D call uncertain. With 6 bases removed from V and 2 bases from J, the gap between germline ends came to 13 bases. CDR1 and CDR2 (germline): SGHRS, YFSETQ. This CDR3 has 14 residues. The CDR3 coding sequence is TGCGCCAGCAATGATAACAGACACACAGATACGCAGTATTTT. Protein: CASNDNRHTDTQYF.

This chain connects TRBV28 to TRBJ1-2; 9 bases are a match to TRBD1. The CDR3 length is 16 residues. The ends lost 6 bases at V and 1 base at J; junction bases unmatched: 9. Germline V lookup: CDR1 MDHEN, CDR2 SYDVKM. The DNA for the CDR3 is TGTGCCAGCAGGATTCCTCCGGGACAGGGTAACTATGGCTACACCTTC. Encoded protein: CASRIPPGQGNYGYTF.

This clone was found once. V is TRBV2 and J is TRBJ2-7; 9 nucleotides line up with TRBD1. Germline CDR1 and CDR2: SNHLY and FYNNEI. The length of the CDR3 is 14 residues. With V trimmed by 8 bases and J by 3 bases, 8 bases remained unmatched. Here the CDR3 reads CASGMTTGGYEQYF. As DNA, the CDR3 is TGTGCCAGCGGAATGACGACAGGGGGCTACGAGCAGTACTTC.

The chain links TRBV5-4 to TRBJ2-1; a possible D gene is TRBD1 (6 bases). The germline V gene encodes CDR1 SGHNT and CDR2 YYREEE (reference sequence). V was pared by 1 base and J by 2 bases, with 10 bases between. The CDR3 totals 15 residues. In DNA form, the CDR3 reads TGTGCCAGCAGCTTGAGGGGGATGGCCTACAATGAGCAGTTCTTC. Its protein product is CASSLRGMAYNEQFF.

The chain has TRBV6-1 and TRBJ2-7, with 9 bases matching TRBD2. V lost 6 bases to trimming and J lost 3 bases; unmatched junction nucleotides: 3. The CDR3 runs to 13 residues. Germline-derived CDR1 and CDR2 are MNHNS and SASEGT. The CDR3 sequence: CASRRREGYEQYF. The CDR3 DNA reads as TGTGCCAGCAGGAGGCGGGAGGGCTACGAGCAGTACTTC.

J is TRBJ2-7 and V is TRBV5-1, with 7 bases matching TRBD1. Trimming cost V 0 bases and J 6 bases; bases outside gene matches: 6. CDR1 is SGHRS and CDR2 is YFSETQ in the germline V gene. The CDR3 loop spans 14 amino acids. CDR3 coding DNA: TGCGCCAGCAGCTTGGGACAGGGTTCTTCCGAGCAGTACTTC. As protein: CASSLGQGSSEQYF.

This clone is a singleton in its sample. This rearrangement joins TRBV11-2 to TRBJ2-1, with TRBD2 matching 7 bases. This CDR3 comprises 14 residues. Trimming took 4 bases from V and 5 from J; bases not matched to a gene: 5. Germline CDR1 reads SGHAT; CDR2 reads FQNNGV. The CDR3 DNA is TGTGCCAGCAGCTCGGGGGGACGAGACAATGAGCAGTTCTTC. Residues: CASSSGGRDNEQFF. The entire variable domain, with the rest obtained from reference TRBV11-2 and TRBJ2-1, is as follows: EAGVAQSPRYKIIEKRQSVAFWCNPISGHATLYWYQQILGQGPKLLIQFQNNGVVDDSQLPKDRFSAERLKGVDSTLKIQPAKLEDSAVYLCASSSGGRDNEQFFGPGTRLTVL.

This chain links TRBV28 with TRBJ2-6, with 7 positions matching TRBD2. Germline assignment: CDR1 MDHEN and CDR2 SYDVKM. This CDR3 contains 15 residues. Trimming at V came to 7 bases and at J to 0 bases, leaving 3 bases not matched to a gene. The CDR3 DNA reads TGTGCCAGCACCCCGGGAGGCTCTGGGGCCAACGTCCTGACTTTC. This encodes CASTPGGSGANVLTF. The full variable domain, in which reference TRBV28 and TRBJ2-6 provide the parts outside the CDR3, is DVKVTQSSRYLVKRTGEKVFLECVQDMDHENMFWYRQDPGLGLRLIYFSYDVKMKEKGDIPEGYSVSREKKERFSLILESASTNQTSMYLCASTPGGSGANVLTFGAGSRLTVL.

The chain recombines TRBV4-2 with TRBJ2-3; possibly TRBD1 for D (5 bases). The V gene lost 5 bases and the J gene lost 5 bases, with 11 bases spanning the gap. Germline-derived CDR1 and CDR2 are LGHNA and YNFKEQ. CDR3 length equals 13 residues. DNA for the CDR3: TGTGCCAGCAGCTCCCGACAGCGAGATACGCAGTATTTT. Translation gives CASSSRQRDTQYF.

The chain uses TRBV18 and TRBJ2-2; TRBD2 aligns across 15 bases. Germline CDR1 KGHSH, CDR2 LQKENI. This CDR3 is 18 amino acids long. The ends lost 0 bases at V and 2 bases at J; junction bases unmatched: 1. DNA of the CDR3: TGTGCCAGCTCACCACCGGGACTAGCGGGAGGTAACACCGGGGAGCTGTTTTTT. Protein product: CASSPPGLAGGNTGELFF.

This clone was counted only a few times. This rearrangement joins TRBV20-1 to TRBJ2-1; TRBD2 might be the D (6 bases). Trimming removed 1 base at V and 16 bases at J, with 14 bases between. This CDR3 has 11 residues. The germline CDR1 and CDR2 sequences are DFQATT and SNEGSKA (reference sequence). This chain's CDR3 is CSARGGGIGFF. As DNA, the CDR3 is TGCAGTGCTAGAGGAGGAGGGATTGGATTCTTC.

This clone was seen a handful of times. The chain is built from TRBV5-1 and TRBJ1-5; D call uncertain. Germline values: CDR1 SGHRS, CDR2 YFSETQ. The CDR3 runs 13 residues. V lost 3 bases and J lost 2, with 6 bases in between. As DNA, the CDR3 is TGCGCCAGCAGCTGGGAGGGCAATCAGCCCCAGCATTTT. As protein: CASSWEGNQPQHF.

In this sample, this clone turned up a few times. The chain combines TRBV6-4 with TRBJ2-1; 7 bases line up with TRBD2. The CDR3 loop spans 15 amino acids. The V gene's germline CDR1 is MRHNA and CDR2 SNTAGT. V was clipped by 8 bases and J by 8 bases; unmatched bases: 15. The CDR3: CASSIAGQASDEQFF. The CDR3, as DNA: TGTGCCAGCTCAATAGCGGGCCAAGCATCGGATGAGCAGTTCTTC.

J is TRBJ2-1 and V is TRBV6-6, with 10 positions matching TRBD2. Germline trimming cut 4 bases from V and 8 bases from J; bases unmatched to any gene: 11. The germline V gene encodes CDR1 MNHNY and CDR2 SVGAGI (reference sequence). There are 16 residues in the CDR3. This CDR3 is CASSSRLAGDQHEQFF. CDR3 in DNA: TGTGCCAGCAGTTCCCGTCTAGCGGGAGATCAGCATGAGCAGTTCTTC.

The V call is TRBV6-4, the J call TRBJ1-2, with D uncertain. Trimming shortened V by 1 base and J by 0 bases, and 9 bases separated the two germline ends. This CDR3 region has 15 residues. In germline, CDR1 is MRHNA, CDR2 SNTAGT. CDR3 bases: TGTGCCAGCAGTGACTTCCCCTCAGCTAACTATGGCTACACCTTC. Its translation is CASSDFPSANYGYTF.

This sequence joins TRBV28 and TRBJ1-2; a weak D match, TRBD1 (6 bases). V was trimmed by 5 bases and J by 7 bases, leaving 17 bases between them. Germline values: CDR1 MDHEN, CDR2 SYDVKM. The CDR3 spans 14 residues. The DNA of the CDR3 is TGTGCCAGCAGTCCCGGGGGGCAGGCAAGTGGCTACACCTTC. Residues: CASSPGGQASGYTF.